The 4 T cell receptor beta chains presented below share a single source sample, sequenced in a study of T cell changes during pregnancy in multiple sclerosis. Generated by immunoSEQ multiplex PCR, the TCRdb table keeps only in-frame clones and is missing some. The table has approximately 110,000 clones, approximately 93% seen once. The specimen was peripheral blood, collected after pregnancy. Receptor source: a female donor with multiple sclerosis, enrolled in a pregnancy study.

V is TRBV11-2 and J is TRBJ1-2, with TRBD1 matching 7 bases. Looked up from germline, CDR1 is SGHAT and CDR2 is FQNNGV. The CDR3 extends over 14 amino acids. The trim removed 5 bases at V and 3 bases at J, leaving 6 bases unmatched. The CDR3 spells CASSTRQGDYGYTF. The CDR3 DNA is TGTGCCAGCAGCACGCGACAGGGAGACTATGGCTACACCTTC.

V gene TRBV9 combines with J gene TRBJ2-1; 10 bases fit TRBD2. Trimming at V came to 0 bases and at J to 2 bases, leaving 5 bases not matched to a gene. CDR3 length: 17 amino acids. In germline, CDR1 is SGDLS, CDR2 YYNGEE. The CDR3 sequence: CASSVGNSGGTYNEQFF. CDR3 DNA sequence: TGTGCCAGCAGCGTAGGTAATAGCGGGGGGACCTACAATGAGCAGTTCTTC.

J is TRBJ1-6 and V is TRBV19; 8 bases agree with TRBD1. In germline, CDR1 is LNHDA, CDR2 SQIVND (reference sequence). The CDR3 covers 17 residues. Trimming removed 5 bases from V and 10 bases from J; junction bases left unmatched: 16. The CDR3 DNA is TGTGCCAGTAGTGTGTCCTCCGGGACAGGATTTCGGTCACCCCTCCACTTT. This codes for CASSVSSGTGFRSPLHF.

The rearrangement uses TRBV4-2 and TRBJ2-1; D is possibly TRBD1 (6 bases). Trimming pared 3 bases from V and 0 bases from J, leaving 24 bases between. Germline V CDR1 and CDR2: LGHNA, YNFKEQ. The CDR3 covers 20 residues. The CDR3 nucleotides are TGTGCCAGCAGCCATCCCCTAACGCCCAAGGGGGACCACTCCTACAATGAGCAGTTCTTC. This translates into CASSHPLTPKGDHSYNEQFF.